The 21 T cell receptor beta chains listed next were all sequenced from one sample in a study of T cell changes during pregnancy in multiple sclerosis. Only in-frame clones appear in the TCRdb table, and some are missing; sequencing was by immunoSEQ multiplex PCR. The sample has about 64,000 clones; about nine tenths are singletons. The material was peripheral blood, obtained in the second trimester of pregnancy. Every receptor here comes from a female donor with multiple sclerosis, enrolled in a pregnancy study.

J is TRBJ1-2 and V is TRBV18; 9 bases fit TRBD1. The ends lost 3 bases at V and 6 bases at J; junction bases unmatched: 5. Germline values: CDR1 KGHSH, CDR2 LQKENI. The CDR3 totals 14 residues. CDR3 sequence (DNA): TGTGCCAGCTCACCTGGGACAGGGAGGGATGGCTACACCTTC. Its protein is CASSPGTGRDGYTF.

V gene TRBV11-1 combines with J gene TRBJ2-1; D is uncertain. Germline V gene sequence: CDR1 SGHAT, CDR2 FQDESV (reference sequence). V lost 6 bases, J lost 0 bases, and 9 bases lay in between. The CDR3 runs to 14 residues. CDR3 residues: CASSSFSSYNEQFF. The DNA of the CDR3 is TGTGCCAGCAGTTCTTTCAGCTCCTACAATGAGCAGTTCTTC.

This sequence joins TRBV6-1 and TRBJ2-3; 11 bases align to TRBD2. Germline V gene sequence: CDR1 MNHNS, CDR2 SASEGT. The CDR3 totals 15 residues. The V gene end was trimmed by 6 bases and the J gene end by 3 bases; junction bases not matched to a gene: 5. The CDR3 region is CASSGASGGTDTQYF. CDR3 nucleotide sequence: TGTGCCAGCAGCGGGGCTAGCGGGGGGACAGATACGCAGTATTTT.

This clone was seen just once. The V gene is TRBV18, the J gene TRBJ2-5; a possible D gene is TRBD2 (5 bases). Between the trimmed V and J ends, which lost 3 bases and 5 bases, there was a span of 13 bases. Looked up from germline, CDR1 is KGHSH and CDR2 is LQKENI. The CDR3 consists of 14 residues. For the CDR3, the DNA is TGTGCCAGCTCACCTAGGGCGGGCGAGGAGACCCAGTACTTC. Translated: CASSPRAGEETQYF.

J is TRBJ1-1 and V is TRBV6-5; possible D gene TRBD1, 5 bases. This CDR3 is 14 amino acids long. Germline CDR1 and CDR2: MNHEY and SVGAGI. V was trimmed by 0 bases and J by 4 bases, leaving 9 bases between them. CDR3 protein: CASSYSQGSTEAFF. The CDR3, as DNA: TGTGCCAGCAGTTACTCGCAGGGATCCACTGAAGCTTTCTTT.

CDR3 nucleotides: TGCGCCAGCAGCCAAGATCAAAAAGCGGGAGAGAGGCCCGGGGAGCTGTTTTTT. This translates into CASSQDQKAGERPGELFF. The chain employs TRBV4-1 and TRBJ2-2; TRBD2 aligns across 8 bases. CDR3 length: 18 residues. Germline CDR1 and CDR2: MGHRA and YSYEKL. Trimming took 0 bases from V and 6 from J; bases not matched to a gene: 12.

The chain combines TRBV27 with TRBJ2-7; 8 bases agree with TRBD2. The CDR3 length is 14 residues. Germline CDR1 MNHEY, CDR2 SMNVEV (reference sequence). The V and J ends lost 5 bases and 5 bases, in that order; junction bases with no gene match: 8. CDR3 residues: CASSRFSGNHEQYF. The CDR3 DNA sequence: TGTGCCAGCAGTAGGTTTAGCGGGAACCACGAGCAGTACTTC.

The chain employs TRBV5-1 and TRBJ2-3; 9 bases are shared with TRBD2. Trimming took 2 bases from V and 1 from J; bases not matched to a gene: 2. Germline values: CDR1 SGHRS, CDR2 YFSETQ. The CDR3 is made up of 15 amino acids. The CDR3 loop reads CASSLGLARTDTQYF. CDR3 nucleotides: TGCGCCAGCAGCTTAGGACTAGCGCGCACAGATACGCAGTATTTT.

The rearrangement uses TRBV25-1 and TRBJ2-3, with 8 bases fitting TRBD2. This CDR3 is built from 17 residues. CDR1 MGHDK and CDR2 SYGVNS come from the germline V gene. J was trimmed by 2 bases and V by 7 bases; bases with no gene match: 14. CDR3: CASTTTVAGGLTDTQYF. The CDR3 region has the DNA TGTGCCAGCACTACAACTGTGGCGGGGGGTCTCACAGATACGCAGTATTTT.

The chain joins TRBV6-6 to TRBJ2-2, with D perhaps matching TRBD2 (5 bases). Germline assignment: CDR1 MNHNY and CDR2 SVGAGI (reference sequence). The CDR3 runs to 14 residues. The V and J ends lost 4 bases and 6 bases respectively, with 12 bases between them. This CDR3 is CASSSLGSAGELFF. CDR3 coding DNA: TGTGCCAGCAGTTCACTAGGATCTGCCGGGGAGCTGTTTTTT.

This chain uses TRBV7-3 with TRBJ2-2; no firm D call. V was clipped by 7 bases and J by 1 base, with 10 bases between them. This CDR3 is built from 14 residues. Germline V CDR1 and CDR2: SGHTA, FQGTGA. The CDR3 region is CASTPARNTGELFF. CDR3 bases: TGTGCCAGCACCCCAGCGAGGAACACCGGGGAGCTGTTTTTT.

The chain employs TRBV30 and TRBJ2-3; TRBD2 matches 11 bases. This CDR3 region has 15 residues. The ends lost 1 base at V and 5 bases at J; junction bases unmatched: 5. CDR1 and CDR2 (germline): GTSNPN, SVGIG (reference sequence). The CDR3 DNA reads TGTGCCTGGAGTGAACTAGCGGGAGTCAGAGATACGCAGTATTTT. This codes for CAWSELAGVRDTQYF.

A few counts support this clone. The chain joins TRBV7-9 to TRBJ2-1; D is ambiguous. The ends were cut back, 3 bases at V and 0 bases at J, with 15 bases in the middle. The CDR3 is made up of 17 amino acids. The germline gives CDR1 SEHNR, CDR2 FQNEAQ (reference sequence). CDR3 protein: CASSFLVTPSSYNEQFF. The CDR3 nucleotides are TGTGCCAGCAGCTTTCTCGTAACGCCGAGCTCCTACAATGAGCAGTTCTTC.

The chain couples TRBV9 to TRBJ2-1; no reliable D call. The CDR3 covers 15 residues. Trimming removed 0 bases from V and 6 bases from J, with 13 bases in between. In germline, CDR1 is SGDLS, CDR2 YYNGEE. In DNA, the CDR3 is TGTGCCAGCAGCGTAGCTGTGTCCCCAGGCAATGAGCAGTTCTTC. Protein product: CASSVAVSPGNEQFF.

The chain uses TRBV6-1 and TRBJ2-7, with 14 bases identical to TRBD2. CDR1 and CDR2 from the germline V gene are MNHNS and SASEGT. After removal of 7 bases from V and 4 bases from J, the junction contained 6 bases not matched to a gene. The CDR3 is made up of 15 amino acids. The CDR3 nucleotides are TGTGCCAGCACCTCCGGGACTAGCGGGAGTTACGAGCAGTACTTC. Amino acid sequence: CASTSGTSGSYEQYF.

This chain links TRBV6-4 with TRBJ1-1, with D possibly being TRBD1 (6 bases). CDR1 and CDR2 (germline): MRHNA, SNTAGT. This CDR3 comprises 13 residues. Trimming stripped 0 bases from V and 11 bases from J, with 13 bases between. In DNA, the CDR3 is TGTGCCAGCAGTGACTCTCCAACAGGGCTGGCTTTCTTT. It yields the protein CASSDSPTGLAFF.

The V and J genes are TRBV19 and TRBJ1-1, with D maybe TRBD1 (5 bases). V gave up 7 bases and J gave up 0 bases, with 9 bases separating them. Per the germline V gene, CDR1 is LNHDA and CDR2 is SQIVND (reference sequence). The CDR3 loop spans 13 amino acids. The DNA for the CDR3 is TGTGCCAGTAAGGGGCAGATGAACACTGAAGCTTTCTTT. Translating it yields CASKGQMNTEAFF.

This chain connects TRBV16 to TRBJ2-7; the match to TRBD1 covers 7 bases. The CDR3 extends over 15 amino acids. The germline V gene has CDR1 KGHSY and CDR2 FQNENV. V trimming: 0 bases; J trimming: 3 bases; junction bases outside the gene matches: 5. DNA of the CDR3: TGTGCCAGCAGCCAATCGGGTCCAGGGGGCTACGAGCAGTACTTC. Translation: CASSQSGPGGYEQYF.

With regard to this clone: The same CDR3 can be traced to other DNA sequences in this sample. The genes are TRBV5-5 and TRBJ2-7, with 9 bases fitting TRBD1. Germline-derived CDR1 and CDR2 are SGHKS and YYEKEE (reference sequence). The V segment lost 0 bases and the J segment 4 bases; nucleotides outside the gene matches: 5. The CDR3 is made up of 15 amino acids. The CDR3, as DNA: TGTGCCAGCAGCTTGGGGGGGGACAGGGCGTACGAGCAGTACTTC. Its protein product is CASSLGGDRAYEQYF. The whole variable domain, remainder taken from reference TRBV5-5 and TRBJ2-7, is DAGVTQSPTHLIKTRGQQVTLRCSPISGHKSVSWYQQVLGQGPQFIFQYYEKEERGRGNFPDRFSARQFPNYSSELNVNALLLGDSALYLCASSLGGDRAYEQYFGPGTRLTVT.

This clone was detected only once. The junction does not match germline at one end; this may be a read error. The rearrangement links TRBV7-7 to TRBJ2-1, with 13 bases lining up with TRBD2. There are 16 residues in the CDR3. Germline V gene data show CDR1 as SSHAT and CDR2 as FNYEAQ (reference sequence). The CDR3 is CASSPRTSGRWSEQFF. CDR3 bases: TGTGCTAGCAGCCCCAGGACTAGCGGGAGATGGAGTGAGCAGTTCTTC. Looking up the rest from reference TRBV7-7 and TRBJ2-1 gives the full variable domain: GAGVSQSPRYKVTKRGQDVTLRCDPISSHATLYWYQQALGQGPEFLTYFNYEAQPDKSGLPSDRFSAERPEGSISTLTIQRTEQRDSAMYRCASSPRTSGRWSEQFFGPGTRLTVL.

This clone was counted a single time. The chain joins TRBV6-4 to TRBJ2-1; 11 bases are shared with TRBD2. V trimming: 3 bases; J trimming: 8 bases; junction bases outside the gene matches: 6. From germline, CDR1 is MRHNA and CDR2 SNTAGT. The CDR3 spans 15 residues. CDR3 residues: CASSELAGELDEQFF. For the CDR3, the DNA is TGTGCCAGCAGTGAACTAGCGGGAGAATTGGATGAGCAGTTCTTC.